The 21 T cell receptor beta chains presented below share a single source sample, sequenced in a study of cytomegalovirus exposure and HLA in healthy donors. The primer mix had 60 Vbeta and 13 Jbeta primers. Here immunoSEQ multiplex PCR was the method, and the copy in TCRdb shows in-frame clones only, minus some. The data hold some 200,000 clones, with approximately 88% observed a single time. The sequenced material came from PBMCs. These receptors were collected from a woman aged 45-65 years in good health and CMV-seropositive.

V gene TRBV18 combines with J gene TRBJ2-1; TRBD1 aligns across 9 bases. CDR3 length equals 16 residues. The V segment lost 3 bases and the J segment 6 bases; nucleotides outside the gene matches: 9. Germline values: CDR1 KGHSH, CDR2 LQKENI. CDR3 region: CASSPTGDRVVNEQFF. CDR3 sequence (DNA): TGTGCCAGCTCACCGACGGGGGACAGGGTAGTCAATGAGCAGTTCTTC.

This clone has just one count. The V gene is TRBV4-2, the J gene TRBJ1-1, with 8 bases identical to TRBD1. With V trimmed by 0 bases and J by 11 bases, 11 bases remained unmatched. CDR1 is LGHNA, CDR2 YNFKEQ, per germline. This CDR3 comprises 15 residues. DNA for the CDR3: TGTGCCAGCAGCCAAGAGGGGGGTGTCAGGGGGCACGCTTTCTTT. Translating gives CASSQEGGVRGHAFF.

The genes are TRBV11-2 and TRBJ1-2; 8 bases line up with TRBD1. The V and J ends lost 4 bases and 7 bases, in that order; junction bases with no gene match: 17. There are 17 residues in the CDR3. Germline V gene data show CDR1 as SGHAT and CDR2 as FQNNGV. CDR3 nucleotide sequence: TGTGCCAGCAGCTCGTCCCCAGGGGGCGCGGGTAGAATTGGCTACACCTTC. It encodes CASSSSPGGAGRIGYTF. The full variable domain, rest sourced from reference TRBV11-2 and TRBJ1-2, is EAGVAQSPRYKIIEKRQSVAFWCNPISGHATLYWYQQILGQGPKLLIQFQNNGVVDDSQLPKDRFSAERLKGVDSTLKIQPAKLEDSAVYLCASSSSPGGAGRIGYTFGSGTRLTVV.

Notes on this clone: In the same sample, other DNA sequences code for this CDR3. V gene TRBV9 combines with J gene TRBJ1-2; possible D gene TRBD1, 6 bases. With 3 bases removed from V and 5 bases from J, the gap between germline ends came to 17 bases. The CDR3 is 15 amino acids. Germline V gene data show CDR1 as SGDLS and CDR2 as YYNGEE. The CDR3 coding sequence is TGTGCCAGCAGCGCAGGGGAACGGCTGGGTTATGGCTACACCTTC. It yields the protein CASSAGERLGYGYTF.

The chain recombines TRBV27 with TRBJ2-1; D uncertain. Germline V lookup: CDR1 MNHEY, CDR2 SMNVEV (reference sequence). Trimming stripped 5 bases from V and 0 bases from J, with 14 bases between. The CDR3 extends over 16 amino acids. CDR3 bases: TGTGCCAGCAGTCGGAGCGTACCAAGCTCCTACAATGAGCAGTTCTTC. It encodes CASSRSVPSSYNEQFF.

This CDR3 is CASSPGLATPGQYF. The CDR3 DNA sequence: TGTGCCAGCAGCCCGGGACTAGCCACCCCGGGGCAGTACTTC. The chain links TRBV7-2 to TRBJ2-7; 9 nucleotides match TRBD2. Trimming took 5 bases from V and 9 from J; bases not matched to a gene: 11. Germline V gene sequence: CDR1 SGHTA, CDR2 FQGNSA. There are 14 residues in the CDR3.

The chain is built from TRBV7-9 and TRBJ1-2; D is undetermined. This CDR3 is built from 13 residues. Germline CDR1 is SEHNR and CDR2 is FQNEAQ (reference sequence). The germline V and J ends were trimmed by 1 base and 6 bases, with 9 bases remaining between them. The CDR3 reads CASSLDQADGYTF. Written as DNA, the CDR3 is TGTGCCAGCAGCTTAGACCAAGCGGATGGCTACACCTTC.

The rearrangement links TRBV6-5 to TRBJ2-7, with D possibly matching TRBD2 (6 bases). This CDR3 comprises 14 residues. V was cut by 2 bases and J by 4 bases, with 12 bases left in between. The germline V gene has CDR1 MNHEY and CDR2 SVGAGI. The CDR3 DNA reads TGTGCCAGCAGTTACCGCGGGGACCGATACGAGCAGTACTTC. This gives the protein CASSYRGDRYEQYF.

The chain links TRBV30 to TRBJ1-5; tentative D call: TRBD1 (5 bases). Looked up from germline, CDR1 is GTSNPN and CDR2 is SVGIG (reference sequence). This CDR3 spans 12 amino acids. Trimming took off 0 bases at V and 9 bases at J, with 9 bases between the two ends. The CDR3 DNA sequence: TGTGCCTGGAGTGTACCCGGGGGGCCCCAGCATTTT. It encodes CAWSVPGGPQHF.

This chain connects TRBV10-3 to TRBJ1-2; unclear D gene. Germline V CDR1 and CDR2: ENHRY, SYGVKD. The germline V and J ends were trimmed by 7 bases and 7 bases, with 4 bases remaining between them. This CDR3 region has 9 residues. The CDR3 nucleotides read TGTGCCATCAAGAGTGGCTACACCTTC. Protein: CAIKSGYTF.

The CDR3 nucleotides read TGTGCCAGCAGCTTGGCAGGTTTAGGGGCCAACGTCCTGACTTTC. Its protein is CASSLAGLGANVLTF. The chain combines TRBV5-4 with TRBJ2-6; D ambiguous. This CDR3 has 15 residues. Trimming pared 0 bases from V and 4 bases from J, leaving 8 bases between. Germline V gene lookup returns CDR1 SGHNT and CDR2 YYREEE (reference sequence).

The rearrangement links TRBV7-6 to TRBJ2-5; 8 bases map to TRBD2. Germline V lookup: CDR1 SGHVS, CDR2 FNYEAQ. The CDR3 consists of 16 residues. Unmatched junction bases numbered 12, after V lost 5 bases and J lost 4 bases. Written as DNA, the CDR3 is TGTGCCAGCAGCACAGTGGAGCGGGGGCGAGGAGAGACCCAGTACTTC. This codes for CASSTVERGRGETQYF.

This sequence joins TRBV7-9 and TRBJ1-2; tentatively, D is TRBD1 (5 bases). The CDR3 extends over 14 amino acids. Germline V gives CDR1 SEHNR, CDR2 FQNEAQ (reference sequence). V lost 1 base, J lost 7 bases, and 13 bases lay in between. CDR3 sequence reads: CASSLVGRGSGYTF. Here the CDR3 DNA reads TGTGCCAGCAGCTTAGTAGGTAGGGGAAGTGGCTACACCTTC. Together with reference TRBV7-9 and TRBJ1-2, the CDR3 gives the full variable domain: DTGVSQNPRHKITKRGQNVTFRCDPISEHNRLYWYRQTLGQGPEFLTYFQNEAQLEKSRLLSDRFSAERPKGSFSTLEIQRTEQGDSAMYLCASSLVGRGSGYTFGSGTRLTVV.

The chain employs TRBV11-3 and TRBJ2-7; 9 bases match TRBD2. With 3 bases clipped from V and 3 bases from J, the junction kept 6 bases outside the gene matches. Per the germline V gene, CDR1 is SGHNT and CDR2 is YENEEA. The CDR3 sequence is 15 residues long. As DNA, the CDR3 is TGTGCCAGCAGCTTTTCCAGCGGGGGGAACTACGAGCAGTACTTC. Protein: CASSFSSGGNYEQYF. Complete variable domain (other parts from reference TRBV11-3 and TRBJ2-7): EAGVVQSPRYKIIEKKQPVAFWCNPISGHNTLYWYLQNLGQGPELLIRYENEEAVDDSQLPKDRFSAERLKGVDSTLKIQPAELGDSAVYLCASSFSSGGNYEQYFGPGTRLTVT.

The chain links TRBV4-2 to TRBJ2-5, with TRBD2 identical over 11 bases. CDR3 length equals 19 residues. Per the germline V gene, CDR1 is LGHNA and CDR2 is YNFKEQ. V shed 4 bases and J 1 base; nucleotides not matched to a gene: 14. The DNA of the CDR3 is TGTGCCAGCAGCCGCCGGAGGGGCGCTAGCGGGGGGCGCCAAGAGACCCAGTACTTC. Translating gives CASSRRRGASGGRQETQYF.

This clone was picked up a small number of times. V gene TRBV6-1 combines with J gene TRBJ2-7, with D uncertain. This CDR3 is 16 amino acids long. The V gene's germline CDR1 is MNHNS and CDR2 SASEGT. V was cut by 1 base and J by 0 bases, with 13 bases left in between. This chain's CDR3 is CASSEVPGTPSYEQYF. CDR3 bases: TGTGCCAGCAGTGAAGTCCCAGGTACCCCCTCCTACGAGCAGTACTTC.

V is TRBV4-1 and J is TRBJ2-1; a weak D match, TRBD2 (6 bases). Germline CDR1 and CDR2: MGHRA and YSYEKL. This CDR3 comprises 16 residues. Trimming stripped 1 base from V and 5 bases from J, with 15 bases between. The CDR3: CASSQAWPEGNNEQFF. The CDR3 DNA sequence: TGCGCCAGCAGCCAAGCCTGGCCGGAGGGGAACAATGAGCAGTTCTTC.

The DNA of the CDR3 is TGTGCCAGCAGTCCCTCACCCGGGGTGTCCTACGAGCAGTACTTC. This translates into CASSPSPGVSYEQYF. J is TRBJ2-5 and V is TRBV27; D perhaps matches TRBD2 (5 bases). The J call may be mistaken, given a closer DNA end match to TRBJ2-7. The germline CDR1 and CDR2 sequences are MNHEY and SMNVEV (reference sequence). There are 15 residues in the CDR3.

The chain employs TRBV9 and TRBJ2-3; D is ambiguous. This CDR3 contains 14 residues. Germline values: CDR1 SGDLS, CDR2 YYNGEE. Trimming took 0 bases from V and 2 from J, leaving 7 bases between them. The CDR3 DNA is TGTGCCAGCAGCGTAGGTTCCAACACAGATACGCAGTATTTT. It encodes CASSVGSNTDTQYF.

This clone showed up just once. The J gene is TRBJ2-2, the V gene TRBV6-6; D not certain. The ends were cut back, 5 bases at V and 1 base at J, with 5 bases in the middle. Germline CDR1 is MNHNY and CDR2 is SVGAGI (reference sequence). This CDR3 spans 13 amino acids. The CDR3 DNA reads TGTGCCAGCAGTCCCCAGAACACCGGGGAGCTGTTTTTT. Translation: CASSPQNTGELFF.

V and J are TRBV12-5 and TRBJ2-5; maybe TRBD1 (5 bases). Trimming pared 3 bases from V and 4 bases from J, leaving 9 bases between. The V gene's germline CDR1 is LGHNT and CDR2 FRNRAP. This CDR3 spans 13 amino acids. CDR3 residues: CASGFQGAETQYF. CDR3 DNA: TGTGCTAGTGGTTTCCAGGGCGCAGAGACCCAGTACTTC.